These 14 T cell receptor beta chains were all obtained from the same sample, sequenced in a study of blood T cell repertoires in COVID-19. The protocol was immunoSEQ multiplex PCR, while the TCRdb copy is restricted to in-frame clones and leaves out a portion. The sample lists about 160,000 clones; roughly 82% were seen once. The sequenced sample consisted of peripheral blood. These receptors all come from a human donor with acute or convalescent COVID-19. The donor label of this sample is uncertain.

The chain is built from TRBV6-2 or TRBV6-3 and TRBJ1-6; TRBD1 agrees at 7 bases. The germline V gene has CDR1 MNHEY and CDR2 SVGEGT. With V trimmed by 6 bases and J by 10 bases, 9 bases remained unmatched. The CDR3 has 14 amino acids. The CDR3 is CASSRGQVGSPLHF. The CDR3, as DNA: TGTGCCAGCAGCCGAGGACAGGTGGGATCACCCCTCCACTTT.

The chain has TRBV30 and TRBJ2-5; 7 bases are shared with TRBD1. J was trimmed by 5 bases and V by 3 bases; bases with no gene match: 9. The CDR3 consists of 14 residues. Germline V gene data show CDR1 as GTSNPN and CDR2 as SVGIG (reference sequence). Here the CDR3 DNA reads TGTGCCTGGAGGAAGACAGGGTCGTTGGAGACCCAGTACTTC. Its protein product is CAWRKTGSLETQYF. Based on the CDR3 plus reference TRBV30 and TRBJ2-5, the full variable domain is SQTIHQWPATLVQPVGSPLSLECTVEGTSNPNLYWYRQAAGRGLQLLFYSVGIGQISSEVPQNLSASRPQDRQFILSSKKLLLSDSGFYLCAWRKTGSLETQYFGPGTRLLVL.

The gene calls are TRBV29-1 and TRBJ2-7; 7 bases agree with TRBD1. The ends lost 4 bases at V and 3 bases at J; junction bases unmatched: 6. The length of the CDR3 is 13 residues. Germline CDR1 SQVTM, CDR2 ANQGSEA. This CDR3 reads CSVARQGIYEQYF. The CDR3 DNA follows: TGCAGCGTTGCCCGACAGGGCATCTACGAGCAGTACTTC.

The V call is TRBV3-1 (or the pseudogene TRBV3-2), the J call TRBJ1-1; tentative D call: TRBD1 (6 bases). V lost 6 bases and J lost 9, with 14 bases in between. CDR3 size: 12 residues. CDR1 is LGHDT and CDR2 is YNNKEL in the germline V gene (reference sequence). The CDR3 protein is CASSHLRGKAFF. Here the CDR3 DNA reads TGTGCCAGCAGTCACCTGAGGGGGAAAGCTTTCTTT.

This rearrangement joins TRBV5-6 to TRBJ2-4; unclear D gene. The CDR3 loop spans 15 amino acids. Trimming removed 4 bases at V and 0 bases at J, with 11 bases between. From germline, CDR1 is SGHDT and CDR2 YYEEEE. The CDR3 is CASSQAWLAKNIQYF. The DNA for the CDR3 is TGTGCCAGCAGCCAGGCGTGGTTAGCCAAAAACATTCAGTACTTC.

The rearrangement joins TRBV6-6 to TRBJ1-2; 11 nucleotides match TRBD1. The CDR3 extends over 15 amino acids. CDR1 is MNHNY, CDR2 SVGAGI, per germline (reference sequence). The trim removed 4 bases at V and 1 base at J, leaving 2 bases unmatched. The CDR3 protein is CASSSGQGVNYGYTF. The CDR3 nucleotides read TGTGCCAGCAGTTCGGGACAGGGGGTTAACTATGGCTACACCTTC.

This clone has ten or more counts. The identical CDR3 is also encoded by other nucleotide sequences in the sample. The CDR3, as DNA: TGTGCTAGTGGTTTGGGTAGGGGAATGAACACTGAAGCTTTCTTT. As protein: CASGLGRGMNTEAFF. The chain carries TRBV12-5 and TRBJ1-1, with D possibly being TRBD1 (5 bases). The V end lost 1 base, the J end lost 0 bases, and 9 bases lay between the germline ends. CDR3 size: 15 residues. Germline CDR1 and CDR2: LGHNT and FRNRAP.

This rearrangement joins TRBV12-3 or TRBV12-4 to TRBJ2-4; D is possibly TRBD2 (6 bases). With 3 bases removed from V and 9 bases from J, the gap between germline ends came to 12 bases. This CDR3 has 13 amino acids. CDR3 sequence reads: CASSFRDSGIQYF. The CDR3 nucleotides read TGTGCCAGCAGTTTTAGGGACTCCGGCATTCAGTACTTC.

The V and J genes are TRBV12-5 and TRBJ2-4, with D possibly matching TRBD1 (6 bases). The CDR3 has 15 residues. CDR1 and CDR2 from the germline V gene are LGHNT and FRNRAP. V lost 4 bases to trimming and J lost 2 bases, with 12 bases between them. CDR3 residues: CASGSYRDTKNIQYF. The CDR3 nucleotides are TGTGCTAGTGGTTCGTACCGGGACACCAAAAACATTCAGTACTTC.

The chain has TRBV9 and TRBJ2-1; TRBD2 might be the D (6 bases). This CDR3 region has 15 residues. Per the germline V gene, CDR1 is SGDLS and CDR2 is YYNGEE. Between the trimmed V and J ends, which lost 0 bases and 9 bases, there was a span of 16 bases. Here the CDR3 DNA reads TGTGCCAGCAGCGTAGGGGTGGGGGGACTCACTGAGCAGTTCTTC. This encodes CASSVGVGGLTEQFF.

This chain connects TRBV19 to TRBJ2-7; tentative D call: TRBD1 (5 bases). The CDR3 length is 16 residues. V shed 5 bases and J shed 2 bases, with 19 bases lying between them. Germline V gene lookup returns CDR1 LNHDA and CDR2 SQIVND (reference sequence). The CDR3 coding sequence is TGTGCCAGTAGTCTTCGACAGTCTTACCTACCCTACGAGCAGTACTTC. Translating gives CASSLRQSYLPYEQYF.

The chain combines TRBV29-1 with TRBJ1-2, with 10 bases lining up with TRBD1. This CDR3 is 12 amino acids long. V shed 7 bases, J shed 2 bases, and the junction held 1 base outside the gene matches. From germline, CDR1 is SQVTM and CDR2 ANQGSEA. The CDR3, as DNA: TGCAGCGGACAGGGGGCGAACTATGGCTACACCTTC. Its translation is CSGQGANYGYTF.

The V gene is TRBV24-1, the J gene TRBJ1-2; the D gene is possibly TRBD1 (6 bases). CDR1 KGHDR and CDR2 SFDVKD come from the germline V gene. Trimming shortened V by 2 bases and J by 8 bases, and 11 bases separated the two germline ends. The CDR3 has 13 amino acids. CDR3 region: CATSDYAGDGYTF. Here the CDR3 DNA reads TGTGCCACCAGTGATTACGCAGGGGACGGCTACACCTTC.

The chain has TRBV7-2 and TRBJ1-6; D ambiguous. The ends were cut back, 2 bases at V and 5 bases at J, with 7 bases in the middle. The CDR3 consists of 14 residues. The germline V gene has CDR1 SGHTA and CDR2 FQGNSA. The DNA for the CDR3 is TGTGCCAGCAGCTTAAGACAAAATAATTCACCCCTCCACTTT. Translation: CASSLRQNNSPLHF.